Following are 3 T cell receptor beta chains from one sample sequenced in a study of Graves' ophthalmopathy and Graves' hyperthyroidism (dated by TCRdb to the late 2010s). For sequencing, an Illumina HiSeq 2000 was employed. TCR beta CDR3 regions were amplified from RNA transcripts for repertoire sequencing. The first round of RT-PCR was done with HTBI primers and the Qiagen OneStep RT-PCR kit, and was followed by a second round of multiplex PCR, then size selection and purification. TCRdb's own reprocessing of the public reads used fastp at Q25 and MiXCR and kept productive beta chains. Duplicate CDR3 protein sequences are folded into a single record with the most common DNA and genes. The sample has 300,000 to 500,000 distinct CDR3 sequences on record, 15% of them singletons. The biggest ten clones account for about 7.3% of the sample. Sequencing used peripheral blood. These receptors all come from a woman between 18 and 29 years old with stable Graves' hyperthyroidism. Donor details come from another sample of the same person, matched by shared clones.

The chain is built from TRBV20-1 and TRBJ2-5; D gene uncertain. Trimming pared 2 bases from V and 1 base from J, leaving 11 bases between. CDR3 length equals 14 residues. Germline CDR1 is DFQATT and CDR2 is SNEGSKA (reference sequence). In DNA, the CDR3 is TGCAGTGCTAGACCCAGGTGGGGCCAAGAGACCCAGTACTTC. Translating it yields CSARPRWGQETQYF.

This clonotype was seen a handful of times. This sequence joins TRBV12-3 or TRBV12-4 and TRBJ1-1; D is undetermined. This CDR3 has 10 residues. V was shortened by 8 bases and J by 6 bases, with 7 bases between the two germline ends. CDR3 in DNA: TGTGCCAGCGGCGGCGCTGAAGCTTTCTTT. Residues: CASGGAEAFF.

Only a few counts were recorded for this clonotype. Given the absence of the conserved phenylalanine or tryptophan at the CDR3 end, a read error is likely. The chain recombines TRBV4-2 with TRBJ1-2; perhaps TRBD1 as D (5 bases). The length of the CDR3 is 15 residues. CDR1 is LGHNA and CDR2 is YNFKEQ in the germline V gene. The V end was cut by 1 base, the J end by 3 bases, with 12 bases between. Here the CDR3 reads CASSQASGGYYGYTL. The CDR3 DNA is TGTGCCAGCAGCCAAGCCTCGGGGGGGTACTATGGCTACACCCTC.